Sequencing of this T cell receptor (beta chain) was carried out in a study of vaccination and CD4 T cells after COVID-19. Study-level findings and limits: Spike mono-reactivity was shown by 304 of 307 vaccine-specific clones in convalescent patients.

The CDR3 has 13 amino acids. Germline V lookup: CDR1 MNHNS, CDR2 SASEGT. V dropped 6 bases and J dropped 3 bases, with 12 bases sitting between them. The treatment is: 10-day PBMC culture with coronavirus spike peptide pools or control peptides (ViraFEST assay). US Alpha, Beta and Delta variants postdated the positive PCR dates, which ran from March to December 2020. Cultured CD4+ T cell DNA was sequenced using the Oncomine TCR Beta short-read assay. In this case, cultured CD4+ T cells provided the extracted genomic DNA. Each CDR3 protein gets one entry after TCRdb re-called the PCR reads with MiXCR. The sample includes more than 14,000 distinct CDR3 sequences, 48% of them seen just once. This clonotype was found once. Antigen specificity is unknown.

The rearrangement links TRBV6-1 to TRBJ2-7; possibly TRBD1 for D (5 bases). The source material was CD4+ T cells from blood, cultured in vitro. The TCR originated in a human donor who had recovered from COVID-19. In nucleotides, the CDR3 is TGTGCCAGCAGCCGTCCAGGGTTCTACGAGCAGTACTTC. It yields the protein CASSRPGFYEQYF.